The 16 T cell receptor beta chains in this list originate from one sample, sequenced in a study of blood T cell repertoires in COVID-19. TCRdb's table, derived via immunoSEQ multiplex PCR, lists solely in-frame clones and lacks some. The sample has some 270,000 clones, 85% to 90% seen once. Sequenced input: PBMCs or T cells enriched from blood (not recorded which). The source is a woman aged 55-69 years who had recovered from COVID-19.

The rearrangement links TRBV10-3 to TRBJ2-7; the D is unclear. Trimming removed 11 bases at V and 5 bases at J, with 13 bases between. CDR3 length equals 11 residues. Germline V gives CDR1 ENHRY, CDR2 SYGVKD. The CDR3 loop is CAASGPHEQYF. DNA for the CDR3: TGTGCCGCCTCAGGTCCTCACGAGCAGTACTTC.

The chain carries TRBV29-1 and TRBJ1-5; D is uncertain. V was clipped by 6 bases and J by 0 bases, with 9 bases between them. The germline gives CDR1 SQVTM, CDR2 ANQGSEA. There are 13 residues in the CDR3. In DNA form, the CDR3 reads TGCAGCGTCGCAGAAGATAGCAATCAGCCCCAGCATTTT. Encoded protein: CSVAEDSNQPQHF.

The rearrangement links TRBV7-2 to TRBJ2-7; D unclear. The CDR3 runs to 17 residues. Germline V gene lookup returns CDR1 SGHTA and CDR2 FQGNSA. V gave up 3 bases and J gave up 3 bases, with 21 bases separating them. The CDR3 DNA reads as TGTGCCAGCAGCTTGGATTACTCGGAGACTTTCTACTACGAGCAGTACTTC. This gives the protein CASSLDYSETFYYEQYF.

The chain has TRBV4-1 and TRBJ1-4, with a possible D match to TRBD1 (5 bases). In germline, CDR1 is MGHRA, CDR2 YSYEKL. Trimming removed 1 base from V and 1 base from J, with 7 bases in between. The CDR3 is 15 residues long. CDR3 loop: CASSQAGGTNEKLFF. CDR3 sequence (DNA): TGCGCCAGCAGCCAAGCGGGGGGAACTAATGAAAAACTGTTTTTT.

V is TRBV18 and J is TRBJ1-2, with 12 bases fitting TRBD1. This CDR3 spans 15 amino acids. The ends lost 11 bases at V and 4 bases at J; junction bases unmatched: 11. The germline CDR1 and CDR2 sequences are KGHSH and LQKENI. Written as DNA, the CDR3 is TGTGCCTGCGGGACAGGGGGCGTCTTTAGCTATGGCTACACCTTC. It is translated as CACGTGGVFSYGYTF.

The J gene is TRBJ2-3, the V gene TRBV5-6; D not certain. Germline loops: CDR1 SGHDT, CDR2 YYEEEE. The CDR3 extends over 14 amino acids. Trimming cost V 0 bases and J 0 bases, with 5 bases left between them. The CDR3 region has the DNA TGTGCCAGCAGCTTGGGGCGGAGCACAGATACGCAGTATTTT. This sequence encodes CASSLGRSTDTQYF.

The chain joins TRBV5-1 to TRBJ2-1; maybe TRBD2 (5 bases). Germline V gene data show CDR1 as SGHRS and CDR2 as YFSETQ. The ends were cut back, 1 base at V and 0 bases at J, with 14 bases in the middle. CDR3 length: 17 residues. The CDR3 DNA reads as TGCGCCAGCAGCTTGAGAGGGCAGGCCAGCTCCTACAATGAGCAGTTCTTC. Its protein is CASSLRGQASSYNEQFF.

The rearrangement uses TRBV9 and TRBJ2-1, with TRBD2 identical over 9 bases. Trimming took 0 bases from V and 8 from J; bases not matched to a gene: 9. The CDR3 extends over 16 amino acids. In germline, CDR1 is SGDLS, CDR2 YYNGEE. The CDR3 here is CASSVEAGGPWYEQFF. The CDR3 bases are TGTGCCAGCAGCGTAGAGGCGGGGGGGCCTTGGTATGAGCAGTTCTTC.

The chain joins TRBV7-3 to TRBJ2-3; 12 nucleotides match TRBD2. The CDR3 has 17 residues. Germline CDR1 and CDR2: SGHTA and FQGTGA. J was trimmed by 0 bases and V by 5 bases; bases with no gene match: 6. CDR3: CASSQGLAGSSTDTQYF. The CDR3 DNA sequence: TGTGCCAGCAGCCAAGGACTAGCGGGGAGTAGCACAGATACGCAGTATTTT.

This sequence joins TRBV3-1 (or the pseudogene TRBV3-2) and TRBJ1-6, with D unresolved. Trimming shortened V by 6 bases and J by 0 bases, and 6 bases separated the two germline ends. Germline values: CDR1 LGHDT, CDR2 YNNKEL (reference sequence). CDR3 size: 14 residues. In nucleotides, the CDR3 is TGTGCCAGCAGGGAGAGCTCCTATAATTCACCCCTCCACTTT. Residues: CASRESSYNSPLHF.

The chain joins TRBV4-2 to TRBJ2-7, with a possible D match to TRBD2 (5 bases). Trimming left V 7 bases short and J 5 bases short, with 12 bases between. The germline V gene has CDR1 LGHNA and CDR2 YNFKEQ. The CDR3 sequence is 12 residues long. DNA of the CDR3: TGTGCCAGCAAGTTCGGGGTTCACGAGCAGTACTTC. Amino acid sequence: CASKFGVHEQYF.

The chain has TRBV9 and TRBJ2-3; perhaps TRBD2 as D (7 bases). Deletions cut 0 bases from V and 5 bases from J, with 13 bases between. From germline, CDR1 is SGDLS and CDR2 YYNGEE. This CDR3 spans 15 amino acids. The CDR3 DNA reads as TGTGCCAGCAGCGTAGGTGGGGGGGGCCAAGATACGCAGTATTTT. Protein sequence: CASSVGGGGQDTQYF.

In its sample, this clone was seen a few times. This chain uses TRBV19 with TRBJ1-5, with D perhaps matching TRBD1 (5 bases). Trimming left V 3 bases short and J 9 bases short, with 18 bases between. CDR3 length: 15 amino acids. Germline CDR1 and CDR2: LNHDA and SQIVND (reference sequence). In nucleotides, the CDR3 is TGTGCCAGTAGTATTCCTCATGGAATGGGGGGGCCCCAGCATTTT. Translation: CASSIPHGMGGPQHF. Together with reference TRBV19 and TRBJ1-5, the CDR3 gives the full variable domain: DGGITQSPKYLFRKEGQNVTLSCEQNLNHDAMYWYRQDPGQGLRLIYYSQIVNDFQKGDIAEGYSVSREKKESFPLTVTSAQKNPTAFYLCASSIPHGMGGPQHFGDGTRLSIL.

The chain carries TRBV28 and TRBJ1-2; D perhaps matches TRBD1 (5 bases). CDR3 length: 14 amino acids. Germline V lookup: CDR1 MDHEN, CDR2 SYDVKM. The V and J ends lost 3 bases and 8 bases respectively, with 16 bases between them. The CDR3 loop is CASSLKVWGEGYTF. The CDR3 nucleotides are TGTGCCAGCAGTTTGAAGGTCTGGGGGGAGGGCTACACCTTC.

The V call is TRBV27, the J call TRBJ2-3; tentatively, D is TRBD2 (6 bases). The V and J ends lost 5 bases and 2 bases respectively, with 17 bases between them. The CDR3 totals 16 residues. The germline CDR1 and CDR2 sequences are MNHEY and SMNVEV (reference sequence). The CDR3 is CASSNTYGGSTDTQYF. The CDR3 DNA follows: TGTGCCAGCAGTAACACTTACGGGGGTTCCACAGATACGCAGTATTTT.

This clone was counted once. This chain connects TRBV6-6 to TRBJ1-1; weak D call: TRBD1 (6 bases). Trimming took 5 bases from V and 1 from J, leaving 17 bases between them. The CDR3 loop spans 16 amino acids. Germline assignment: CDR1 MNHNY and CDR2 SVGAGI (reference sequence). As DNA, the CDR3 is TGTGCCAGCAGTCCCGGGACAAGGGGTAGGAACACTGAAGCTTTCTTT. Translating it yields CASSPGTRGRNTEAFF.